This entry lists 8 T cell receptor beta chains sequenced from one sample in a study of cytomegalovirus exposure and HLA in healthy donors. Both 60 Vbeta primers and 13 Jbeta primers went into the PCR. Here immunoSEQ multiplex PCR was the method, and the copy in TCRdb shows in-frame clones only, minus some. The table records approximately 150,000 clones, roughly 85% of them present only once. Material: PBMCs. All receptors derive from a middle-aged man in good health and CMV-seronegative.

The CDR3 spells CASSYLTRDSLEQYF. Here the CDR3 DNA reads TGTGCCAGCAGTTACCTAACAAGGGACAGCCTCGAGCAGTACTTC. The rearrangement joins TRBV6-6 to TRBJ2-7; TRBD1 matches at 7 bases. CDR3 size: 15 residues. Germline V gene data show CDR1 as MNHNY and CDR2 as SVGAGI (reference sequence). V dropped 2 bases and J dropped 6; count of bases not matched to a gene: 10.

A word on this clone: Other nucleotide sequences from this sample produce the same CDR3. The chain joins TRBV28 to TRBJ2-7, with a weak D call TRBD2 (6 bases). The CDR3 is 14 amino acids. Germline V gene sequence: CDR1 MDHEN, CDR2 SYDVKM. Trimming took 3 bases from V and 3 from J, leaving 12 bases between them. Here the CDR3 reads CASSFGTRSYEQYF. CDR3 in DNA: TGTGCCAGCAGTTTTGGGACTCGGAGCTACGAGCAGTACTTC.

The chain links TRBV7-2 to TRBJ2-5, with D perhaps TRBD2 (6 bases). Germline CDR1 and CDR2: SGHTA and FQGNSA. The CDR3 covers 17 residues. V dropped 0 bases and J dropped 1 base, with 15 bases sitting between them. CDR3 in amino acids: CASSLAWRGGTQETQYF. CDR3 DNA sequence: TGTGCCAGCAGCTTAGCGTGGCGGGGAGGAACCCAAGAGACCCAGTACTTC.

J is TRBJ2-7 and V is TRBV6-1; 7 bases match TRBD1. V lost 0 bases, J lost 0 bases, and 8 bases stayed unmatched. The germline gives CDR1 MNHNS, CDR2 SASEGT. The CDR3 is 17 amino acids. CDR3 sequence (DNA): TGTGCCAGCAGTGAAGCTACAGGGGTCACCTTCTCCTACGAGCAGTACTTC. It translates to CASSEATGVTFSYEQYF.

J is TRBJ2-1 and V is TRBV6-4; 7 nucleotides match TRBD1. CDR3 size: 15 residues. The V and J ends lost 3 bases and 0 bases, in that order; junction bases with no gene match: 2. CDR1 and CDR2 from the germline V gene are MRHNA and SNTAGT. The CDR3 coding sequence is TGTGCCAGCAGTGAGGGACAGAGCTCCTACAATGAGCAGTTCTTC. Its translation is CASSEGQSSYNEQFF.

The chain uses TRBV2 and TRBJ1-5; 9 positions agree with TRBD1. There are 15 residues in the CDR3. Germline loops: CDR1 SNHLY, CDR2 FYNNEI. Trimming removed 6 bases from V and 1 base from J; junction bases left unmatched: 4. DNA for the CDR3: TGTGCCAGCAGGGAGACAGGGGGGAGCAATCAGCCCCAGCATTTT. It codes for CASRETGGSNQPQHF.

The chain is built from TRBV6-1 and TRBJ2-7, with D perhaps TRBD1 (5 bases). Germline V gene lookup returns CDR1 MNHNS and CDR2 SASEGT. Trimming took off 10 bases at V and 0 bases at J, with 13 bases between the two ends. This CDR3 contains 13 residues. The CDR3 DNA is TGTGCCACACCTGGACACCGCTCCTACGAGCAGTACTTC. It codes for CATPGHRSYEQYF.

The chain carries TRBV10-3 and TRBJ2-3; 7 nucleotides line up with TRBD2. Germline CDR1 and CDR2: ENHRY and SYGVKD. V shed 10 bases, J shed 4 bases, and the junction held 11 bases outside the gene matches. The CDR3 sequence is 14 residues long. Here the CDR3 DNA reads TGTGCCACCTCCGGGGGGTTTAGCGCAGATACGCAGTATTTT. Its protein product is CATSGGFSADTQYF.